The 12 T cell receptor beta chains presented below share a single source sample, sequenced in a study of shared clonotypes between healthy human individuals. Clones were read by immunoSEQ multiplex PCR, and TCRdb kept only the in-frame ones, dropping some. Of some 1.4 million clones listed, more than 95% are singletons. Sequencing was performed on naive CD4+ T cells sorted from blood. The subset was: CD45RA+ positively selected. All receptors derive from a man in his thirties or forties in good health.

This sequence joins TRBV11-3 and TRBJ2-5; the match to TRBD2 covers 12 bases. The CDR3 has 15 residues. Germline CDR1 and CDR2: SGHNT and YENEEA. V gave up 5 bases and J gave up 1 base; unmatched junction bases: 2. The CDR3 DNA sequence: TGTGCCAGCAGCAGGGGACTAGCGGGCCAAGAGACCCAGTACTTC. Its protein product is CASSRGLAGQETQYF.

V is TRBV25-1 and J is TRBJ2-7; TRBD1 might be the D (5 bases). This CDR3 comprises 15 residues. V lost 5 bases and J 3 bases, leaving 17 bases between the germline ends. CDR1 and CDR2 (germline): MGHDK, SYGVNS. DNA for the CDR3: TGTGCCAGCAGTCCACACCGAGGACAAGTCTACGAGCAGTACTTC. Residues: CASSPHRGQVYEQYF.

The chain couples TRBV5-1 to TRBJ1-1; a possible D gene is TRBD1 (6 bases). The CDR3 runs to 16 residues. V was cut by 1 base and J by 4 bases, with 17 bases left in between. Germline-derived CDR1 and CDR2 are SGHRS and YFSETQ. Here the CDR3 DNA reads TGCGCCAGCAGCTTGTTATTGGGGGCCAATGGCACTGAAGCTTTCTTT. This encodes CASSLLLGANGTEAFF.

The CDR3 DNA reads as TGTGCCAGCAGCCGCCCTGGCGGGGGACTAAGCACAGATACGCAGTATTTT. Encoded protein: CASSRPGGGLSTDTQYF. The chain uses TRBV5-5 and TRBJ2-3; 7 bases align to TRBD2. V gave up 4 bases and J gave up 0 bases; unmatched junction bases: 11. Per the germline V gene, CDR1 is SGHKS and CDR2 is YYEKEE (reference sequence). This CDR3 comprises 17 residues.

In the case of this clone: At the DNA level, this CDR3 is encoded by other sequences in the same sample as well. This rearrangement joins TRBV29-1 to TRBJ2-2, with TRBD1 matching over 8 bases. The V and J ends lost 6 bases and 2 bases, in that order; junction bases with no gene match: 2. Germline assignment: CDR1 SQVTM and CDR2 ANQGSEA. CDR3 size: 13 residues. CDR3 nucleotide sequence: TGCAGCGTCGACAGGGGAAACACCGGGGAGCTGTTTTTT. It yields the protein CSVDRGNTGELFF.

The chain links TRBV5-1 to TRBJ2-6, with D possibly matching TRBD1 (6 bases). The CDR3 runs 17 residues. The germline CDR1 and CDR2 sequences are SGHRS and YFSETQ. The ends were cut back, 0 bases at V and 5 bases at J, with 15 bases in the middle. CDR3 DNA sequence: TGCGCCAGCAGCTTGGAGGGACATAGCATTCGGGCCAACGTCCTGACTTTC. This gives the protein CASSLEGHSIRANVLTF. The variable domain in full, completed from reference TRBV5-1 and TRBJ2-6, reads KAGVTQTPRYLIKTRGQQVTLSCSPISGHRSVSWYQQTPGQGLQFLFEYFSETQRNKGNFPGRFSGRQFSNSRSEMNVSTLELGDSALYLCASSLEGHSIRANVLTFGAGSRLTVL.

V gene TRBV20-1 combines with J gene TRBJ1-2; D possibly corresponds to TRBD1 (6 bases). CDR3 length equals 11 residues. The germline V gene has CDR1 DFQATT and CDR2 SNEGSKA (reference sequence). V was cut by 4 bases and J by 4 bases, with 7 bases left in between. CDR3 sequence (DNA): TGCAGTGCTAAGGACAGCTATGGCTACACCTTC. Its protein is CSAKDSYGYTF.

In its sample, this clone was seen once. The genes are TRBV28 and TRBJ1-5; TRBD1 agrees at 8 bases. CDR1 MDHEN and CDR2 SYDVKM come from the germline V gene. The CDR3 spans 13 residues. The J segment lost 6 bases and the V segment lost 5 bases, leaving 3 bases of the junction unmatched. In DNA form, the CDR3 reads TGTGCCAGCAGTGACAGGGGAGCTCAGCCCCAGCATTTT. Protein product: CASSDRGAQPQHF. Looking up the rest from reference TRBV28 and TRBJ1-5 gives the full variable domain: DVKVTQSSRYLVKRTGEKVFLECVQDMDHENMFWYRQDPGLGLRLIYFSYDVKMKEKGDIPEGYSVSREKKERFSLILESASTNQTSMYLCASSDRGAQPQHFGDGTRLSIL.

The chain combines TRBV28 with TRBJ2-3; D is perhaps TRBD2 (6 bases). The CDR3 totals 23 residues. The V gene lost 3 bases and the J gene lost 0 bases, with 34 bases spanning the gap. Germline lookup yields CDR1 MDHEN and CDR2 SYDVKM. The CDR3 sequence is CASSFWERPRTDRGGKSTDTQYF. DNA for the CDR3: TGTGCCAGCAGTTTTTGGGAGAGACCCCGGACGGATCGGGGCGGGAAGAGCACAGATACGCAGTATTTT.

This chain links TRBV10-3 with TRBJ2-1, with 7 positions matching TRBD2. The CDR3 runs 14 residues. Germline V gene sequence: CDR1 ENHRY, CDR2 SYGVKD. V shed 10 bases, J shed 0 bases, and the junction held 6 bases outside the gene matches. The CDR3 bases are TGTGCCACCCTAGCGGACCCCTCCTACAATGAGCAGTTCTTC. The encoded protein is CATLADPSYNEQFF.

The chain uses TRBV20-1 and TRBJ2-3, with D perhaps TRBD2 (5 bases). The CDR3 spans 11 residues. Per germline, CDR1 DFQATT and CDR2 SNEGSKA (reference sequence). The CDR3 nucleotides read TGCAGCCCCCGGGGAACAGATACGCAGTATTTT. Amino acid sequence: CSPRGTDTQYF.

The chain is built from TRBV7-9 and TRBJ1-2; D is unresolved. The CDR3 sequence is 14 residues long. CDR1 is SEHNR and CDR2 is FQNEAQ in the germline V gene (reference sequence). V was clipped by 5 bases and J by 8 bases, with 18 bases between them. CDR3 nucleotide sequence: TGTGCCAGCAGCACCTTGACGGACCTATACGGCTACACCTTC. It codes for CASSTLTDLYGYTF.